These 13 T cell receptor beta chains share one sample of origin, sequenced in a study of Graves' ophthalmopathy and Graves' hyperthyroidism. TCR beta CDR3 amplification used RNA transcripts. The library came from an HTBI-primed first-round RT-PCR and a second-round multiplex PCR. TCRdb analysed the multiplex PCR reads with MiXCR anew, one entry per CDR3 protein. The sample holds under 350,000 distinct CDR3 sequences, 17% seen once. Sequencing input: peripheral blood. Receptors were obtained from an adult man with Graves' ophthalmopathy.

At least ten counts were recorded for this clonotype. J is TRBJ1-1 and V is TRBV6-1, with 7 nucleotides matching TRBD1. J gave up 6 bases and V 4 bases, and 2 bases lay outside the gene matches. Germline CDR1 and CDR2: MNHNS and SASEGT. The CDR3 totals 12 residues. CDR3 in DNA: TGTGCCAGCAGTGGGGACAGATCTGAAGCTTTCTTT. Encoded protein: CASSGDRSEAFF.

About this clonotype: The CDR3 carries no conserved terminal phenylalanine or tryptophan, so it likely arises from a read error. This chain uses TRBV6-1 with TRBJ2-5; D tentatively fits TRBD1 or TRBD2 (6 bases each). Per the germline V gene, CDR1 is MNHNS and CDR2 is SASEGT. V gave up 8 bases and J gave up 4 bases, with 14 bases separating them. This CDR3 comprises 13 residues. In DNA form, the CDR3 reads TGTGCCAGCCCCAAGACGGGGGCAGAGACCCAGTACCTC. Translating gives CASPKTGAETQYL.

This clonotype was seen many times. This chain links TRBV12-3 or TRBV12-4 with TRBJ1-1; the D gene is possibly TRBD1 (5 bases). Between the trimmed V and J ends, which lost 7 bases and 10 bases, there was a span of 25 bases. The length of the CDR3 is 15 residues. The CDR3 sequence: CASTPRTGERSGAFF. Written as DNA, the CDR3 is TGTGCCAGCACACCGAGGACGGGGGAACGATCCGGAGCTTTCTTT.

CDR3 nucleotides: TGTGCCACCAGCCTAGCGGGCCTCGGGGGGACCCAGTACTTC. Amino acids: CATSLAGLGGTQYF. The chain has TRBV15 and TRBJ2-5; 8 positions match TRBD2. V lost 5 bases and J lost 7; bases outside the gene matches: 9. Germline V gene data show CDR1 as LNHNV and CDR2 as YYDKDF (reference sequence). CDR3 length: 14 amino acids.

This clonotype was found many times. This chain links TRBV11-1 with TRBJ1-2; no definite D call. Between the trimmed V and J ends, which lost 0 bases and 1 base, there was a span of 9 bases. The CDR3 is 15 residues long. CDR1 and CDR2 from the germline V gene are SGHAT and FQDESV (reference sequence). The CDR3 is CASSLARWSNYGYTF. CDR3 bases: TGTGCCAGCAGCTTAGCGCGTTGGAGTAACTATGGCTACACCTTC.

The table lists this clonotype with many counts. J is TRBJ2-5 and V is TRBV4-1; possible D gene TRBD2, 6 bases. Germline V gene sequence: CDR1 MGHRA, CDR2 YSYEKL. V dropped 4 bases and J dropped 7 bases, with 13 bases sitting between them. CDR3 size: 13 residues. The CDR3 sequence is CASSRGDSGTQYF. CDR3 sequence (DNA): TGCGCCAGCAGCCGAGGGGACTCGGGGACCCAGTACTTC.

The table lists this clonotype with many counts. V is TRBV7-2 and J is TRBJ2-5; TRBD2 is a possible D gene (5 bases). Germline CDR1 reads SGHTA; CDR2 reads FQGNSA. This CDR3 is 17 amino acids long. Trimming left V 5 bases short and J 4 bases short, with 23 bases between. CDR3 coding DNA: TGTGCCAGCAGCCCACCCGACTCCGGCGGGTACGGAGAGACCCAGTACTTC. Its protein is CASSPPDSGGYGETQYF. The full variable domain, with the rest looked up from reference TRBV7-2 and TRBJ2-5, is GAGVSQSPSNKVTEKGKDVELRCDPISGHTALYWYRQSLGQGLEFLIYFQGNSAPDKSGLPSDRFSAERTGGSVSTLTIQRTQQEDSAVYLCASSPPDSGGYGETQYFGPGTRLLVL.

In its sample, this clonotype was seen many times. DNA of the CDR3: TGTGCCAGCAGCGGTGGGGGCAGCCCCTCAACCTACGAGCAGTACTTC. It encodes CASSGGGSPSTYEQYF. J is TRBJ2-7 and V is TRBV9; possible D gene TRBD1, 6 bases. CDR3 length: 16 amino acids. Trimming left V 3 bases short and J 2 bases short, with 18 bases between. Germline V gives CDR1 SGDLS, CDR2 YYNGEE.

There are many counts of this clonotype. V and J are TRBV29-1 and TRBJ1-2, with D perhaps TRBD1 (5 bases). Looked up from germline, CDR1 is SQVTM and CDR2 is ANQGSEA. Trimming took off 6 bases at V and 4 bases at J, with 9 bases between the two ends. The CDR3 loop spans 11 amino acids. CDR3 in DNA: TGCAGCGTACCAGACAGCTATGGCTACACCTTC. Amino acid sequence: CSVPDSYGYTF.

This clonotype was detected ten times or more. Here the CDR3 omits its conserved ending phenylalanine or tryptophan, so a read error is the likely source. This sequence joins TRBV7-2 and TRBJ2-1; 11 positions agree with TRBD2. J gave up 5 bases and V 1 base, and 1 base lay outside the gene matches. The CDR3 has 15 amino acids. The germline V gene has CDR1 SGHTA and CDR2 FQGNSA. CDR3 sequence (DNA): TGTGCCAGCAGCTTAGGACTAGCGGGAAACAATGAGCAGTTCTCC. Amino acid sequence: CASSLGLAGNNEQFS.

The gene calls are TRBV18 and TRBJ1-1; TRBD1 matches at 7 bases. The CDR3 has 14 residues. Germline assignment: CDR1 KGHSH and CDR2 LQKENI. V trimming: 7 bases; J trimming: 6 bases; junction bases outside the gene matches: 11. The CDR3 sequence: CASLTGDDSPEAFF. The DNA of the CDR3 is TGTGCCAGCTTAACAGGGGACGATTCCCCTGAAGCTTTCTTT.

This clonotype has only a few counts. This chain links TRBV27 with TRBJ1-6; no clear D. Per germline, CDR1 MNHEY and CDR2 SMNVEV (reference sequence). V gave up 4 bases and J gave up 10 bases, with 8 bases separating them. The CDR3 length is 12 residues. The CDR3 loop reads CASSSPRSPLHF. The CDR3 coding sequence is TGTGCCAGCAGTTCCCCCAGGTCACCCCTCCACTTT.

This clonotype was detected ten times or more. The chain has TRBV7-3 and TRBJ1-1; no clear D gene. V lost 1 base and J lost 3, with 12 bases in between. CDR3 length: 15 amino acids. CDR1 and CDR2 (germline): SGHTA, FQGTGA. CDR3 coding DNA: TGTGCCAGCAGCTTAATACGCCTCCGCGACACTGAAGCTTTCTTT. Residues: CASSLIRLRDTEAFF.